Included here is one T cell receptor (beta chain) sequence, with context. Despite likely unrecorded immune exposures, the donors were nominally healthy at the time of sampling. This record belongs to a study of cytomegalovirus exposure and HLA in healthy donors. Germline loops: CDR1 MNHNY, CDR2 SVGAGI (reference sequence). V shed 7 bases and J 7 bases; nucleotides not matched to a gene: 7. This CDR3 contains 15 residues. Use of 60 Vbeta and 13 Jbeta primers characterized the PCR. TCRdb's copy holds only in-frame clones and misses some; the assay was immunoSEQ multiplex PCR. The table lists roughly 120,000 clones, roughly four fifths of them singletons.

This TCR was sampled from a male donor in good health and CMV-seropositive. Sample: PBMCs. V usage is TRBV6-6 and J usage is TRBJ1-6; TRBD1 matches at 10 bases. CDR3 in DNA: TGTGCCAGCAACACCGGGACAGGGGAAAATTCACCCCTCCACTTT. It codes for CASNTGTGENSPLHF.